Below, 27 T cell receptor beta chains from the same sample are listed, as sequenced in a study of T cells in Graves' hyperthyroidism and ophthalmopathy. The source material, RNA transcripts, was used to amplify TCR beta CDR3 regions. First-round RT-PCR of the TCR CDR3 relied on the HTBI primer set. TCRdb itself ran the multiplex PCR reads through MiXCR, one entry per CDR3 protein. In the table there are under 350,000 distinct CDR3 sequences, around 20% of which are singletons. The sequenced sample consisted of blood. Receptors originate from a woman between 45 and 60 years old with Graves' hyperthyroidism.

The chain combines TRBV20-1 with TRBJ1-2, with D possibly TRBD1 on 5 matching bases. The CDR3 has 14 amino acids. V lost 1 base, J lost 6 bases, and 15 bases lay in between. Germline lookup yields CDR1 DFQATT and CDR2 SNEGSKA (reference sequence). The CDR3 loop reads CSARASRPGHGYTF. In DNA form, the CDR3 reads TGCAGTGCTAGAGCGTCACGGCCAGGGCATGGCTACACCTTC.

This clonotype was seen many times. This chain connects TRBV10-3 to TRBJ1-1; D remains ambiguous. Looked up from germline, CDR1 is ENHRY and CDR2 is SYGVKD. The CDR3 covers 14 residues. V lost 2 bases and J 0 bases, leaving 7 bases between the germline ends. CDR3 in amino acids: CAISERAMNTEAFF. The DNA for the CDR3 is TGTGCCATCAGTGAGCGGGCCATGAACACTGAAGCTTTCTTT.

Here the CDR3 DNA reads TGCGCCAGCAGTGAGTGGGGGGGGACGAGCACAGATACGCAGTATTTT. Protein product: CASSEWGGTSTDTQYF. The chain uses TRBV10-2 and TRBJ2-3, with 7 bases fitting TRBD2. CDR1 and CDR2 from the germline V gene are WSHSY and SAAADI. The CDR3 runs 16 residues. Losses at the gene ends were 1 base for V and 0 bases for J; bases not matched to a gene: 4.

This clonotype was picked up many times. This chain connects TRBV7-3 to TRBJ2-3; D ambiguous. Germline lookup yields CDR1 SGHTA and CDR2 FQGTGA. With 5 bases removed from V and 3 bases from J, the gap between germline ends came to 9 bases. CDR3 size: 13 residues. CDR3 sequence (DNA): TGTGCCAGCAGCCGATTCCTTACAGATACGCAGTATTTT. It yields the protein CASSRFLTDTQYF.

The chain uses TRBV28 and TRBJ2-7; 12 bases are shared with TRBD2. The junction had 12 bases not matched to a gene; V was cut back by 11 bases and J by 4 bases. Germline CDR1 MDHEN, CDR2 SYDVKM. This CDR3 contains 15 residues. CDR3: CASRGASGRAYEQYF. CDR3 in DNA: TGTGCCTCGAGGGGGGCTAGCGGGAGGGCGTACGAGCAGTACTTC.

This clonotype was seen many times. The chain's CDR3 is CASSSPDRGMNTEAFF. CDR3 nucleotides: TGTGCCAGCAGTTCGCCCGACAGGGGCATGAACACTGAAGCTTTCTTT. The chain employs TRBV12-3 or TRBV12-4 and TRBJ1-1; 8 bases line up with TRBD1. Germline trimming cut 4 bases from V and 0 bases from J; bases unmatched to any gene: 7. The CDR3 has 16 residues.

This clonotype appeared many times. This chain links TRBV6-6 with TRBJ2-5; 7 nucleotides agree with TRBD2. Germline V gene sequence: CDR1 MNHNY, CDR2 SVGAGI (reference sequence). The V gene end was trimmed by 0 bases and the J gene end by 3 bases; junction bases not matched to a gene: 10. The CDR3 contains 17 residues. The DNA for the CDR3 is TGTGCCAGCAGTTACTCTGGGGCTAGCGGATTGGAAGAGACCCAGTACTTC. It codes for CASSYSGASGLEETQYF.

The table lists this clonotype with many counts. The chain couples TRBV15 to TRBJ1-1; D is undetermined. There are 14 residues in the CDR3. Per the germline V gene, CDR1 is LNHNV and CDR2 is YYDKDF (reference sequence). The V end was cut by 2 bases, the J end by 0 bases, with 7 bases between. CDR3 region: CATSRRPLNTEAFF. The CDR3 DNA sequence: TGTGCCACCAGCAGAAGGCCCCTGAACACTGAAGCTTTCTTT. The full variable domain, rest sourced from reference TRBV15 and TRBJ1-1, is DAMVIQNPRYQVTQFGKPVTLSCSQTLNHNVMYWYQQKSSQAPKLLFHYYDKDFNNEADTPDNFQSRRPNTSFCFLDIRSPGLGDTAMYLCATSRRPLNTEAFFGQGTRLTVV.

This clonotype was observed many times. The gene calls are TRBV20-1 and TRBJ2-3, with a tentative D call TRBD2 (6 bases). Germline V gene sequence: CDR1 DFQATT, CDR2 SNEGSKA (reference sequence). V was cut by 6 bases and J by 2 bases, with 12 bases left in between. This CDR3 contains 13 residues. CDR3 sequence reads: CSAMGLTTDTQYF. DNA for the CDR3: TGCAGTGCCATGGGACTCACCACAGATACGCAGTATTTT.

This clonotype was counted between two and nine times. The chain joins TRBV5-1 to TRBJ1-2; 7 nucleotides agree with TRBD1. V lost 4 bases, J lost 8 bases, and 11 bases stayed unmatched. The germline CDR1 and CDR2 sequences are SGHRS and YFSETQ. The CDR3 loop spans 14 amino acids. CDR3 sequence: CASSPGTVERGYTF. As DNA, the CDR3 is TGCGCCAGCAGCCCGGGGACAGTAGAAAGGGGCTACACCTTC.

In this sample, this clonotype turned up many times. The chain has TRBV20-1 and TRBJ2-7, with a possible D match to TRBD2 (6 bases). The CDR3 contains 13 residues. V was shortened by 6 bases and J by 4 bases, with 16 bases between the two germline ends. Germline loops: CDR1 DFQATT, CDR2 SNEGSKA (reference sequence). The CDR3 sequence is CSALGWRGYEQYF. The CDR3 DNA follows: TGCAGTGCCCTGGGCTGGCGGGGTTACGAGCAGTACTTC.

This chain links TRBV20-1 with TRBJ2-1; maybe TRBD2 (5 bases). This CDR3 has 15 amino acids. Germline V gives CDR1 DFQATT, CDR2 SNEGSKA (reference sequence). Deletions cut 6 bases from V and 7 bases from J, with 22 bases between. DNA of the CDR3: TGCAGTGCGGTGGTAGCGAGAGGCTACAGAAATGAGCAGTTCTTC. This encodes CSAVVARGYRNEQFF.

The chain couples TRBV3-1 to TRBJ2-2; D is undetermined. Germline-derived CDR1 and CDR2 are LGHDT and YNNKEL (reference sequence). The CDR3 runs to 15 residues. V lost 3 bases, J lost 2 bases, and 10 bases lay in between. CDR3 bases: TGTGCCAGCAGCCAGAACACACTAAACACCGGGGAGCTGTTTTTT. Translating it yields CASSQNTLNTGELFF.

This clonotype was seen a few times. A much more abundant neighbour one base away suggests this may be a read error. V gene TRBV12-3 or TRBV12-4 combines with J gene TRBJ2-5, with 8 bases matching TRBD2. V lost 4 bases and J lost 5; bases outside the gene matches: 15. The CDR3 is 17 amino acids. The CDR3 coding sequence is TGTGCCAGCAGTTCCACCGGACCAGCGGGGGCCCGGGAGACCCAGTACTTC. Translated, it gives CASSSTGPAGARETQYF.

The table lists this clonotype with a few counts. The CDR3 sequence: CASSSNANYGYTF. The CDR3 DNA follows: TGCGCCAGCAGCTCAAATGCTAACTATGGCTACACCTTC. The chain combines TRBV5-1 with TRBJ1-2; D not resolved. This CDR3 contains 13 residues. Germline CDR1 reads SGHRS; CDR2 reads YFSETQ. V was cut by 3 bases and J by 0 bases, with 6 bases left in between. The full variable domain, its missing parts supplied by reference TRBV5-1 and TRBJ1-2, is KAGVTQTPRYLIKTRGQQVTLSCSPISGHRSVSWYQQTPGQGLQFLFEYFSETQRNKGNFPGRFSGRQFSNSRSEMNVSTLELGDSALYLCASSSNANYGYTFGSGTRLTVV.

In its sample, this clonotype was seen many times. This rearrangement joins TRBV2 to TRBJ2-2, with D possibly being TRBD2 (5 bases). This CDR3 comprises 14 residues. CDR1 SNHLY and CDR2 FYNNEI come from the germline V gene. Between the trimmed V and J ends, which lost 3 bases and 3 bases, there was a span of 8 bases. DNA of the CDR3: TGTGCCAGCAGTGACTCGGGGTACACCGGGGAGCTGTTTTTT. Amino acid sequence: CASSDSGYTGELFF.

V gene TRBV20-1 combines with J gene TRBJ2-4, with 7 bases fitting TRBD2. V was pared by 0 bases and J by 1 base, with 3 bases of the junction left unmatched. The CDR3 sequence is 15 residues long. Germline V gene lookup returns CDR1 DFQATT and CDR2 SNEGSKA (reference sequence). CDR3 sequence reads: CSAREWEGAKNIQYF. CDR3 coding DNA: TGCAGTGCTAGAGAATGGGAGGGTGCCAAAAACATTCAGTACTTC.

V and J are TRBV28 and TRBJ1-5; no clear D. The CDR3 totals 11 residues. V lost 5 bases to trimming and J lost 10 bases, with 9 bases between them. Germline-derived CDR1 and CDR2 are MDHEN and SYDVKM. The CDR3 is CASSPRGPQHF. The CDR3 DNA sequence: TGTGCCAGCAGTCCGCGGGGTCCCCAGCATTTT. The whole variable domain, filled in from reference TRBV28 and TRBJ1-5, reads DVKVTQSSRYLVKRTGEKVFLECVQDMDHENMFWYRQDPGLGLRLIYFSYDVKMKEKGDIPEGYSVSREKKERFSLILESASTNQTSMYLCASSPRGPQHFGDGTRLSIL.

On this clonotype itself: This sequence may be a read error, since a much larger clone differs from it by one base. As DNA, the CDR3 is TGTGCCAGCAGTTTCCTATGGACAGGAACCAGCTCCTACAATGAGCAGCTCTTC. Residues: CASSFLWTGTSSYNEQLF. The V call is TRBV12-3 or TRBV12-4, the J call TRBJ2-1, with 7 bases fitting TRBD1. The CDR3 runs to 18 residues.

This clonotype has at least ten counts. The chain carries TRBV12-3 or TRBV12-4 and TRBJ1-3, with D perhaps TRBD1 (6 bases). Trimming stripped 3 bases from V and 3 bases from J, with 9 bases between. The CDR3 spans 14 residues. The DNA of the CDR3 is TGTGCCAGCAGTTTTGGGGGCTTTGGAAACACCATATATTTT. It specifies CASSFGGFGNTIYF.

This clonotype was seen only a few times. The V call is TRBV12-3 or TRBV12-4, the J call TRBJ2-7; 10 positions agree with TRBD2. The CDR3 sequence is 13 residues long. Trimming removed 7 bases from V and 2 bases from J; junction bases left unmatched: 2. The chain's CDR3 is CASTLAGAYEQYF. The CDR3 DNA sequence: TGTGCCAGCACGCTAGCGGGGGCCTACGAGCAGTACTTC.

This clonotype was found many times. This chain uses TRBV27 with TRBJ2-7; 9 bases line up with TRBD2. J gave up 3 bases and V 8 bases, and 8 bases lay outside the gene matches. The germline CDR1 and CDR2 sequences are MNHEY and SMNVEV (reference sequence). This CDR3 contains 14 residues. CDR3 region: CASSGAGGNYEQYF. In DNA, the CDR3 is TGTGCCAGCTCAGGGGCGGGAGGGAACTACGAGCAGTACTTC.

The rearrangement joins TRBV11-3 to TRBJ2-7, with D unclear. The CDR3 sequence is 13 residues long. Trimming shortened V by 7 bases and J by 1 base, and 11 bases separated the two germline ends. Per germline, CDR1 SGHNT and CDR2 YENEEA. This CDR3 is CASKLTESYEQYF. The CDR3 bases are TGTGCCAGCAAGTTAACCGAGTCCTACGAGCAGTACTTC.

J is TRBJ2-3 and V is TRBV5-1; 7 bases map to TRBD1. Germline assignment: CDR1 SGHRS and CDR2 YFSETQ. This CDR3 spans 16 amino acids. V lost 0 bases and J lost 5; bases outside the gene matches: 9. The CDR3 reads CASSLGGKGAKDTQYF. DNA of the CDR3: TGCGCCAGCAGCTTGGGGGGCAAGGGGGCCAAAGATACGCAGTATTTT. Based on the CDR3 plus reference TRBV5-1 and TRBJ2-3, the full variable domain is KAGVTQTPRYLIKTRGQQVTLSCSPISGHRSVSWYQQTPGQGLQFLFEYFSETQRNKGNFPGRFSGRQFSNSRSEMNVSTLELGDSALYLCASSLGGKGAKDTQYFGPGTRLTVL.

At least ten counts were recorded for this clonotype. The V gene is TRBV28, the J gene TRBJ2-7; D perhaps matches TRBD1 (5 bases). The V gene lost 7 bases and the J gene lost 2 bases, with 15 bases spanning the gap. Germline V gene data show CDR1 as MDHEN and CDR2 as SYDVKM. The CDR3 runs 14 residues. The CDR3 DNA reads as TGTGCCAGCAAGGTTGGGGCGGACCCCTACGAGCAGTACTTC. Protein: CASKVGADPYEQYF. The full variable domain, in which reference TRBV28 and TRBJ2-7 provide the parts outside the CDR3, is DVKVTQSSRYLVKRTGEKVFLECVQDMDHENMFWYRQDPGLGLRLIYFSYDVKMKEKGDIPEGYSVSREKKERFSLILESASTNQTSMYLCASKVGADPYEQYFGPGTRLTVT.

A few counts support this clonotype. This chain uses TRBV6-1 with TRBJ2-1; no firm D call. This CDR3 spans 12 amino acids. The germline CDR1 and CDR2 sequences are MNHNS and SASEGT. Trimming took 5 bases from V and 15 from J, leaving 17 bases between them. CDR3 amino acids: CASSSRLDSWFF. The CDR3, as DNA: TGTGCCAGCAGTTCCCGTTTGGATTCTTGGTTCTTC.

The CDR3 sequence is CASSQEADKRSMTEAFF. CDR3 DNA sequence: TGCGCCAGCAGCCAAGAAGCGGACAAAAGATCGATGACTGAAGCTTTCTTT. The J gene is TRBJ1-1, the V gene TRBV4-1; D perhaps matches TRBD1 (5 bases). The V and J ends lost 0 bases and 5 bases respectively, with 19 bases between them. The CDR3 extends over 17 amino acids. Per the germline V gene, CDR1 is MGHRA and CDR2 is YSYEKL.